The 5 T cell receptor beta chains below were found in one sample sequenced in a study of T cell responses to AZD1222 COVID-19 vaccine. This table comes from immunoSEQ multiplex PCR, and its TCRdb copy is limited to in-frame clones, with some not included. The sample holds under 150,000 clones, roughly 87% seen once. Sequences were derived from peripheral blood, sampled 28 days after the second AZD1222 dose. Receptor source: an adult who received the AZD1222 COVID-19 vaccine.

The chain links TRBV4-1 to TRBJ2-2, with 9 nucleotides matching TRBD2. Germline CDR1 and CDR2: MGHRA and YSYEKL. The CDR3 consists of 16 residues. The V gene end was trimmed by 4 bases and the J gene end by 5 bases; junction bases not matched to a gene: 8. CDR3: CASSLNSGSRTGELFF. The DNA for the CDR3 is TGCGCCAGCAGCCTGAATAGCGGGAGTAGGACCGGGGAGCTGTTTTTT.

The V and J genes are TRBV28 and TRBJ1-1, with D maybe TRBD1 (5 bases). Germline V gives CDR1 MDHEN, CDR2 SYDVKM. CDR3 length: 16 amino acids. Trimming pared 5 bases from V and 4 bases from J, leaving 20 bases between. CDR3 sequence (DNA): TGTGCCAGCAGTCAACGGAGGGGCGACCCCGGCACTGAAGCTTTCTTT. Protein: CASSQRRGDPGTEAFF.

This clone has a handful of counts. The chain joins TRBV5-4 to TRBJ1-6; TRBD1 agrees at 7 bases. Trimming removed 3 bases from V and 8 bases from J; junction bases left unmatched: 8. The CDR3 has 15 residues. Germline CDR1 SGHNT, CDR2 YYREEE (reference sequence). The CDR3: CASSWDSRTDSPLHF. The CDR3 DNA sequence: TGTGCCAGCAGCTGGGACAGCCGCACGGATTCACCCCTCCACTTT.

This chain uses TRBV6-5 with TRBJ1-2; 8 bases fit TRBD1. CDR1 and CDR2 (germline): MNHEY, SVGAGI. This CDR3 spans 14 amino acids. After removal of 6 bases from V and 5 bases from J, the junction contained 8 bases not matched to a gene. The CDR3 coding sequence is TGTGCCAGCAGCACAGGACAGGGCGGGTATGGCTACACCTTC. Its translation: CASSTGQGGYGYTF.

The chain links TRBV28 to TRBJ1-4, with D possibly matching TRBD1 (5 bases). V lost 3 bases, J lost 3 bases, and 17 bases lay in between. The CDR3 is 17 amino acids. Germline V gene data show CDR1 as MDHEN and CDR2 as SYDVKM. The CDR3 loop is CASSLPGTLVANEKLFF. The DNA for the CDR3 is TGTGCCAGCAGTTTGCCCGGGACCCTAGTGGCTAATGAAAAACTGTTTTTT.